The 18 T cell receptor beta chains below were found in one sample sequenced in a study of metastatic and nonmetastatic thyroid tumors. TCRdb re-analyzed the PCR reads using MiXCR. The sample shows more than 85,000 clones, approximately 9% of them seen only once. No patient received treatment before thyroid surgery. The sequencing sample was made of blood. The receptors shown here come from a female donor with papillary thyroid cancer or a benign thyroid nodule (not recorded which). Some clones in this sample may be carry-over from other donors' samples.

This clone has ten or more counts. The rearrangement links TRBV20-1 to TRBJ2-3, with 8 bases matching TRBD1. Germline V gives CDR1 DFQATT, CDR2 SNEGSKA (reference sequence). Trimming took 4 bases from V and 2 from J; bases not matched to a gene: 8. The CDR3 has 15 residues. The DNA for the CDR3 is TGCAGTGCTAAGGACAGGGTTGGTCCCACAGATACGCAGTATTTT. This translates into CSAKDRVGPTDTQYF.

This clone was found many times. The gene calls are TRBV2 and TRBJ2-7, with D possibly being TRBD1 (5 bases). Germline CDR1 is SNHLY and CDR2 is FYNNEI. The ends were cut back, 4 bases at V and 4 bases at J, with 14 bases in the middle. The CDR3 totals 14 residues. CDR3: CASSAGWLIYEQYF. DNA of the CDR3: TGTGCCAGCAGTGCAGGGTGGCTAATTTACGAGCAGTACTTC.

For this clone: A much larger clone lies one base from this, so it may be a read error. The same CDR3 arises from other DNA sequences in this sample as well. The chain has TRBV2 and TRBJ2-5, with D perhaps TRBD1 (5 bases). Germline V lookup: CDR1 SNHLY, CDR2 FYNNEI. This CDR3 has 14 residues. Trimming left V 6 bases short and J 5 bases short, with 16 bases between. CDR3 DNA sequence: TGTGCCAGCAGCGCAGGGTCCCCAGGGGAGACCCAGTACTTC. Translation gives CASSAGSPGETQYF.

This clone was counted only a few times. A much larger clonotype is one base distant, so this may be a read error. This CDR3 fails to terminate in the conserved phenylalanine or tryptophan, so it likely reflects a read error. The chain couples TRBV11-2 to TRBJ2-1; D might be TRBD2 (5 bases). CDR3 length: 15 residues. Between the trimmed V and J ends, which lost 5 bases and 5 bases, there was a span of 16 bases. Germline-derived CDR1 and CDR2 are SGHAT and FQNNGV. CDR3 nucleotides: TGTGCCAGCAGCGGCGGAGGTAGCGCCGACAATGAGCAGTTCCTC. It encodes CASSGGGSADNEQFL.

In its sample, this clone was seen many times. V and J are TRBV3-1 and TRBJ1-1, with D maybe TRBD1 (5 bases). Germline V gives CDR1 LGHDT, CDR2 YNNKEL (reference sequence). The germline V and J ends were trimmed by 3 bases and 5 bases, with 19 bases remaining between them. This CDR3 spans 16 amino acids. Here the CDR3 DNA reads TGTGCCAGCAGCCAGACCGGGACCCTTAAGGGTACTGAAGCTTTCTTT. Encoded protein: CASSQTGTLKGTEAFF.

CDR3 DNA sequence: TGTGCCAGCAGCAGAGAACGAGCGGGGGGTGGCACAGATACGCAGTATTTT. Translating gives CASSRERAGGGTDTQYF. The chain combines TRBV9 with TRBJ2-3, with 9 bases matching TRBD2. This CDR3 has 17 amino acids. From germline, CDR1 is SGDLS and CDR2 YYNGEE. Trimming at V came to 4 bases and at J to 1 base, leaving 10 bases not matched to a gene.

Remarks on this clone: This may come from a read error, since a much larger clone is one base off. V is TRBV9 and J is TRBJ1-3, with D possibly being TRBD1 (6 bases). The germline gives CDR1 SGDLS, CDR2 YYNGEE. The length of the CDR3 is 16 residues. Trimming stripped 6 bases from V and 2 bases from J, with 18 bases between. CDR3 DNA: TGTGCCAGCATCAGAAACAGGGTCAAACCTGGAAACACCATATATTTT. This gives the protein CASIRNRVKPGNTIYF.

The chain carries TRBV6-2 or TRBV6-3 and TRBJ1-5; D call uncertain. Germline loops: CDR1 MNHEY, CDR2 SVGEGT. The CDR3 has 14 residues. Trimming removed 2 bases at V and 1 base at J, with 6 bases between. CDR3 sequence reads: CASSYAGSNQPQHF. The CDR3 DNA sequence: TGTGCCAGCAGTTACGCCGGGAGCAATCAGCCCCAGCATTTT.

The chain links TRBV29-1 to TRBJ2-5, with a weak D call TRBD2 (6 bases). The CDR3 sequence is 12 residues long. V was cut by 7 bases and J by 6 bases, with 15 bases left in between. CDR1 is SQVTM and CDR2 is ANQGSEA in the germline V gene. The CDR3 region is CSAVGGRKTQYF. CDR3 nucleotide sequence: TGCAGCGCTGTGGGGGGTCGGAAGACCCAGTACTTC.

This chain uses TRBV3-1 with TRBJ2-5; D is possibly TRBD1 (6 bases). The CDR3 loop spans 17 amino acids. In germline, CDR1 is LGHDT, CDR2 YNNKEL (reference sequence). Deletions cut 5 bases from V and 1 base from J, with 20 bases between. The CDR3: CASSRATTGFLQETQYF. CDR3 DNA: TGTGCCAGCAGCAGAGCGACTACAGGGTTTCTCCAAGAGACCCAGTACTTC.

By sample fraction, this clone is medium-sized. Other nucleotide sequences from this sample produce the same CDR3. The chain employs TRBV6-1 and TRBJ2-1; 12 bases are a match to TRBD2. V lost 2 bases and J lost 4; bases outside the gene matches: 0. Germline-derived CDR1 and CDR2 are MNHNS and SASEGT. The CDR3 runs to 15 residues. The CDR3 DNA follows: TGTGCCAGCAGTGAACTAGCGGGGGGGTACAATGAGCAGTTCTTC. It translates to CASSELAGGYNEQFF.

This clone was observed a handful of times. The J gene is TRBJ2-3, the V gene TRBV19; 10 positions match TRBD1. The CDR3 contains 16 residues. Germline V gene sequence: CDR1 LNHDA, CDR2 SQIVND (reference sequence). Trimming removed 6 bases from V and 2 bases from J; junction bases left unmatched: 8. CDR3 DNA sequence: TGTGCCAGTAGACGGGACAGGGGATCGGACACAGATACGCAGTATTTT. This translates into CASRRDRGSDTDTQYF.

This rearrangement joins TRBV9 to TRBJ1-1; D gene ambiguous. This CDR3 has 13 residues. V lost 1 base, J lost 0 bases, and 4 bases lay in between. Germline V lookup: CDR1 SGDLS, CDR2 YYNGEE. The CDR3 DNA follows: TGTGCCAGCAGCGTATGGGTGAACACTGAAGCTTTCTTT. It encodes CASSVWVNTEAFF.

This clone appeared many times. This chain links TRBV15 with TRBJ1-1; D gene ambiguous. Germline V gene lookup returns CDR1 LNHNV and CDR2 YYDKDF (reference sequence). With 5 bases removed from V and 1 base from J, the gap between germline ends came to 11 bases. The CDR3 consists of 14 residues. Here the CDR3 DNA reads TGTGCCACCAGCCGGAATCAGGAGAACACTGAAGCTTTCTTT. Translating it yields CATSRNQENTEAFF.

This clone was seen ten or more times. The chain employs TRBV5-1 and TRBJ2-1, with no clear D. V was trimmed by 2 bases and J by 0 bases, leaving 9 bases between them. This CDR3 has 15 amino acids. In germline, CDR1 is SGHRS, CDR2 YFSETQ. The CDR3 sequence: CASSLPLSSYNEQFF. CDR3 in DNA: TGCGCCAGCAGCTTACCCCTGAGCTCCTACAATGAGCAGTTCTTC.

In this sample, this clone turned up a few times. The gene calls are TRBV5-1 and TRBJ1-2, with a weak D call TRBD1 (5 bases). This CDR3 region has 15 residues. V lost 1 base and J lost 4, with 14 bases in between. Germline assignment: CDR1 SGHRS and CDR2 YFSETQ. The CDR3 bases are TGCGCCAGCAGCTTGTCATCTGGGGCCGGCTATGGCTACACCTTC. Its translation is CASSLSSGAGYGYTF.

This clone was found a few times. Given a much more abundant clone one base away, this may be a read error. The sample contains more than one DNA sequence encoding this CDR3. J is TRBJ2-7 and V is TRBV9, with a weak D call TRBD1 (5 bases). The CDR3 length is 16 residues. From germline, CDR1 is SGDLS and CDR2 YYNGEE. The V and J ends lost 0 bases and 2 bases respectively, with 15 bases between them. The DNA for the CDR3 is TGTGCCAGCAGCGTAGACGCTGCAGGGAACACCTACGAGCAGTACTTC. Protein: CASSVDAAGNTYEQYF. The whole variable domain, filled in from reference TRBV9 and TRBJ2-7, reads DSGVTQTPKHLITATGQRVTLRCSPRSGDLSVYWYQQSLDQGLQFLIQYYNGEERAKGNILERFSAQQFPDLHSELNLSSLELGDSALYFCASSVDAAGNTYEQYFGPGTRLTVT.

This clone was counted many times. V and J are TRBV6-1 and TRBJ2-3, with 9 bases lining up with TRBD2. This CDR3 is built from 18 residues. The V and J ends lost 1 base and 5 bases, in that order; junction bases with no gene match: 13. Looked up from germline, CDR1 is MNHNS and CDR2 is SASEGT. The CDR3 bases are TGTGCCAGCAGTGAAGTTATTAGGCGGGGGGGCACAGGAGATACGCAGTATTTT. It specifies CASSEVIRRGGTGDTQYF.